This T cell receptor (beta chain) is from a study of shared clonotypes between healthy human individuals. Of note for this clone: The sample has other DNA sequences that encode this CDR3 too.

The table came from immunoSEQ multiplex PCR; TCRdb's copy has only in-frame clones and leaves some out. The data contain over a million clones, approximately 96% of them singletons. The sequencing sample was made of naive CD4+ T cells sorted from blood. Subset indicated: CD45RA+ positively selected. This receptor was identified in a man aged 25-40 years in good health.

Here the CDR3 DNA reads TGTGCCAGCAGTTTGAGGGGTAATGAGCAGTTCTTC. Encoded protein: CASSLRGNEQFF. The chain couples TRBV27 to TRBJ2-1; either TRBD1 or TRBD2 may fit D (5 bases each). The germline V gene encodes CDR1 MNHEY and CDR2 SMNVEV (reference sequence). The V gene lost 3 bases and the J gene lost 7 bases, with 7 bases spanning the gap. The CDR3 length is 12 residues.